This T cell receptor beta chain appears in the sequencing data of a study of T cells in Graves' hyperthyroidism and ophthalmopathy. On the study more broadly: Peripheral blood collection took place at initial diagnosis, before any treatment.

Authors of the study amplified TCR beta CDR3 regions from RNA transcripts. With the HTBI primer set, the TCR CDR3 went through a first round of RT-PCR. TCRdb reprocessed the multiplex PCR reads via MiXCR and lists one record per CDR3 protein. The sample lists 450,000 to 550,000 distinct CDR3 sequences, roughly 25% occurring once. Study findings and constraints: Most expanded thyroid clonotypes above 0.001 recurred in blood. A model of 13 V-J features distinguished ophthalmopathy from stable hyperthyroidism.

This CDR3 is built from 11 residues. A remark on this clonotype: Its target is not known. An end of the junction does not agree with germline; a read error may underlie this.

The PBMCs studied were ones that came from approximately 9.9 ml fresh peripheral blood. The chain is built from TRBV12-3 or TRBV12-4 and TRBJ1-1; 7 bases align to TRBD1. The TCR comes from a woman aged 30 to 39 with Graves' ophthalmopathy. Specimen: blood. The DNA for the CDR3 is TGTGCCACCAGTCCAGGGACAGAAGCTGTCTTT. It codes for CATSPGTEAVF.